The TCR beta chain described here comes from a study of identifying expanded T cells in peripheral blood. Sequencing was performed with immunoSEQ multiplex PCR; in TCRdb, only in-frame clones are kept and a portion is missing. The sample lists 120,000 or so clones, 75% to 90% occurring once. The CDR3 is 17 amino acids. The V and J ends lost 2 bases and 1 base, in that order; junction bases with no gene match: 8. Germline V gene data show CDR1 as MNHNS and CDR2 as SASEGT. Study findings and constraints: Differentially abundant clones: 0.95 to 1.5 between replicates, roughly 16 at around 2 weeks, under 25 at four.

Regarding this clone: Antigen unknown.

The chain carries TRBV6-1 and TRBJ1-1, with TRBD1 matching 9 bases. The sample taken for sequencing was blood. The origin of this receptor is a person aged 18 to 70 in good health. The CDR3 reads CASSELRTGARNTEAFF. DNA of the CDR3: TGTGCCAGCAGTGAACTAAGGACAGGGGCCAGGAACACTGAAGCTTTCTTT.